The rows below give T cell receptor beta chains drawn from one sample of a study of vaccination and CD4 T cells after COVID-19. TCRdb fed the PCR reads into MiXCR, producing one record per CDR3 protein. Here the sample spans 6,000 to 7,500 distinct CDR3 sequences, roughly 36% being singletons. For these receptors, no antigen is known. The sequenced sample was CD4+ T cells from blood, cultured in vitro. These receptors were obtained from a human donor in good health. The CDR3 runs from the conserved cysteine through the conserved F or W. The order of the fields is clone size, V gene, J gene, D gene, CDR3 protein, CDR3 DNA. The D gene is left open where the match is weak. A clone size is listed for some rows: how often the clone was seen (once, few, many), or a class if it is expanded.

>once|TRBV11-2|TRBJ2-7|TRBD1
CASSSRDRGRHEQYF
TGTGCCAGCAGCTCACGGGACAGGGGTAGGCACGAGCAGTACTTC
>few|TRBV12-3/TRBV12-4|TRBJ1-2|-
CASSGRGGGLGYGYTF
TGTGCCAGCAGTGGACGAGGCGGGGGCTTAGGGTATGGCTACACCTTC
>few|TRBV20-1|TRBJ2-3|TRBD2
CSAPRGGPPDTQYF
TGCAGTGCTCCGCGGGGGGGCCCCCCAGATACGCAGTATTTT
>few|TRBV20-1|TRBJ2-3|-
CSARGSLDTQYF
TGCAGTGCCAGGGGCTCCTTGGATACGCAGTATTTT
>few|TRBV12-3/TRBV12-4|TRBJ1-5|-
CASSLGGTQPQHF
TGTGCCAGCAGTTTAGGGGGGACTCAGCCCCAGCATTTT
>few|TRBV7-6|TRBJ1-2|TRBD1
CASSYGTGTNYGYTF
TGTGCCAGCAGCTACGGGACAGGGACGAACTATGGCTACACCTTC
>-|TRBV24-1|TRBJ2-1|TRBD2
CATSDFHVGGVGEQFF
TGTGCCACCAGTGATTTCCACGTTGGGGGGGTGGGGGAGCAGTTCTTC
>few|TRBV6-5|TRBJ2-7|-
CASSYMSPASYEQYF
TGTGCCAGCAGTTACATGTCCCCAGCCTCCTACGAGCAGTACTTC
>-|TRBV19|TRBJ1-1|TRBD1
CASTPSGGQNTEAFF
TGTGCCAGTACCCCCTCAGGGGGGCAGAACACTGAAGCTTTCTTT
>-|TRBV30|TRBJ1-2|-
CACLKGGGNYGYTF
TGTGCCTGTCTTAAAGGTGGCGGGAACTATGGCTACACCTTC
>large|TRBV12-3/TRBV12-4|TRBJ2-3|TRBD2
CASSRSGGGSTDTQYF
TGTGCCAGCAGCCGTTCTGGCGGGGGAAGCACAGATACGCAGTATTTT
>-|TRBV28|TRBJ2-7|-
CASSFFGSPVEQYF
TGTGCCAGCAGTTTCTTCGGTAGCCCGGTGGAGCAGTACTTC
>-|TRBV7-9|TRBJ2-4|-
CASSLRTGAKNIQYF
TGTGCCAGCAGCTTACGTACCGGAGCCAAAAACATTCAGTACTTC
>-|TRBV6-1|TRBJ1-2|-
CASSIFRERGYTF
TGTGCCAGCAGTATCTTCAGGGAACGAGGCTACACCTTC
>-|TRBV12-3/TRBV12-4|TRBJ1-1|TRBD1
CASSLSSGGTEAFF
TGTGCCAGCAGTTTAAGTTCAGGGGGCACTGAAGCTTTCTTT
>few|TRBV6-1|TRBJ1-1|-
CASSRDPTFNGAFF
TGTGCCAGCAGCCGGGACCCTACTTTTAATGGAGCTTTCTTT
>once|TRBV7-2|TRBJ2-1|TRBD2
CASRLAAGVNEQFF
TGTGCCAGCAGATTAGCAGCGGGGGTCAATGAGCAGTTCTTC
>-|TRBV27|TRBJ2-7|TRBD1
CASSFQPGQSYEQYF
TGTGCCAGCAGTTTCCAACCGGGACAGTCCTACGAGCAGTACTTC
>-|TRBV9|TRBJ2-5|TRBD2
CASSRGRGETQYF
TGTGCCAGCAGCCGCGGGAGAGGGGAGACCCAGTACTTC
>-|TRBV5-1|TRBJ1-6|-
CASRKTGSNSPLHF
TGCGCCAGCAGGAAGACAGGTTCAAATTCACCCCTCCACTTT
>-|TRBV19|TRBJ2-1|TRBD2
CASSPLTSGSSYNEQFF
TGTGCCAGTAGTCCTTTGACTAGCGGGAGCTCTTACAATGAGCAGTTCTTC
>-|TRBV10-1|TRBJ2-7|-
CASSVGQGGQASLGEQYF
TGCGCCAGCAGTGTGGGGCAGGGGGGTCAGGCTAGTCTGGGCGAGCAGTACTTC
>few|TRBV27|TRBJ1-2|-
CASSPTLFAANYGYTF
TGTGCCAGCAGTCCCACCCTCTTCGCAGCTAACTATGGCTACACCTTC
>-|TRBV2|TRBJ1-4|-
CASKARLGGEKLFF
TGTGCCAGCAAAGCCCGCCTCGGCGGTGAAAAACTGTTTTTT
>few|TRBV19|TRBJ2-5|TRBD2
CASSIATSGTSWGLETQYF
TGTGCCAGTAGTATTGCGACCTCCGGGACTAGTTGGGGTTTGGAGACCCAGTACTTC
>few|TRBV28|TRBJ2-7|-
CASSFFSSGGAGYSYEQYF
TGTGCCAGCAGTTTCTTCTCAAGTGGGGGTGCAGGGTACTCCTACGAGCAGTACTTC
>few|TRBV19|TRBJ1-5|TRBD1
CASRERHQGVSNQPQHF
TGTGCCAGTAGAGAACGCCACCAGGGGGTAAGCAATCAGCCCCAGCATTTT
>-|TRBV20-1|TRBJ2-3|-
CSATPLERSGTDTQYF
TGCAGTGCTACCCCCCTGGAGCGCTCGGGAACAGATACGCAGTATTTT
>-|TRBV7-2|TRBJ2-5|TRBD2
CASSPLRLAGFQETQYF
TGTGCCAGCAGCCCCCTCAGACTAGCGGGCTTCCAAGAGACCCAGTACTTC
>few|TRBV6-4|TRBJ2-6|-
CASRTGSGANVLTF
TGTGCCAGCAGAACAGGGTCCGGGGCCAACGTCCTGACTTTC
>-|TRBV19|TRBJ1-5|-
CASTQAQNQPQHF
TGTGCCAGTACCCAGGCCCAAAATCAGCCCCAGCATTTT
>-|TRBV20-1|TRBJ2-7|-
CSARDPGLPGEGYEQYF
TGCAGTGCTAGAGATCCCGGACTCCCGGGGGAAGGATACGAGCAGTACTTC
>-|TRBV19|TRBJ1-5|TRBD1
CASSTTGSNQPQHF
TGTGCCAGTAGTACGACAGGGAGCAACCAGCCCCAGCATTTT
>-|TRBV5-1|TRBJ1-2|-
CASRDSNQLTMGYTF
TGCGCCAGCAGGGACAGTAACCAGCTAACTATGGGCTACACCTTC
>few|TRBV5-1|TRBJ1-5|-
CASSLGGDQPQHF
TGCGCCAGCAGCTTAGGAGGGGATCAGCCCCAGCATTTT
>few|TRBV2|TRBJ1-1|-
CASSERSQKPEAFF
TGTGCCAGCAGTGAACGGTCCCAGAAGCCTGAAGCTTTCTTT
>few|TRBV27|TRBJ2-1|-
CASSLPTGTNSYNEQFF
TGTGCCAGCAGTTTACCAACCGGGACGAACTCCTACAATGAGCAGTTCTTC
>few|TRBV6-1|TRBJ1-1|-
CASTSPVNTEAFF
TGTGCCAGCACTTCGCCCGTGAACACTGAAGCTTTCTTT
>-|TRBV4-3|TRBJ2-7|-
CASSQGRDNEQYF
TGCGCCAGCAGCCAAGGGAGGGATAACGAGCAGTACTTC
>-|TRBV19|TRBJ1-4|TRBD1
CASSGTVGGKLFF
TGTGCCAGTAGCGGGACAGTTGGCGGAAAACTGTTTTTT
>-|TRBV18|TRBJ2-5|TRBD2
CASSPVGTSGFRETQYF
TGTGCCAGCTCACCCGTAGGGACTAGCGGTTTTCGGGAGACCCAGTACTTC
>few|TRBV28|TRBJ1-1|-
CASSLSGAVPEAFF
TGTGCCAGCAGTCTAAGCGGTGCAGTCCCTGAAGCTTTCTTT
>-|TRBV6-1|TRBJ2-1|-
CASSPQSSNEQFF
TGTGCCAGCAGTCCCCAGAGTTCCAATGAGCAGTTCTTC
>-|TRBV6-1|TRBJ1-4|-
CATQWGRVNEKLFF
TGTGCCACCCAATGGGGCAGAGTTAATGAAAAACTGTTTTTT
>-|TRBV7-9|TRBJ2-1|TRBD2
CASTIKGGLAGAYNEQFF
TGTGCCAGCACCATAAAGGGGGGACTAGCGGGGGCCTACAATGAGCAGTTCTTC
>few|TRBV30|TRBJ1-2|-
CAWSVEANYGYTF
TGTGCCTGGAGTGTCGAGGCTAACTATGGCTACACCTTC
>-|TRBV19|TRBJ2-3|-
CASSILGSTDTQYF
TGTGCCAGTAGTATATTGGGGAGCACAGATACGCAGTATTTT
>-|TRBV21-1|TRBJ1-5|-
CASSTPRDRGAQPQHF
TGTGCCAGCAGCACCCCCCGCGACAGGGGCGCCCAGCCCCAGCATTTT
>few|TRBV28|TRBJ2-2|-
CASSLYRREVVTGELFF
TGTGCCAGCAGTTTATATCGCAGGGAGGTGGTCACCGGGGAGCTGTTTTTT
>few|TRBV2|TRBJ2-7|-
CASKAGYEQYF
TGTGCCAGCAAAGCTGGGTACGAGCAGTACTTC